What follows describes a single T cell receptor (beta chain). Its antigen is still unknown. This sample is part of a study of T cells expressing NK-cell markers. Overall study context: It was sorted CD3+CD56+NKG2C+, CD3+CD56+NKG2C- and CD3+CD56-NKG2C+ T cells that supplied the TCR beta repertoires. Study outcomes and limitations: The study found dominant NKG2C+ clonotypes at about 1.0-7.0% of CD8+ T cells in roughly six donors. The leading position in the CD3+CD56-NKG2C+ fraction of a handful of donors also went to these clonotypes.

From the 5' RACE reads, TCRdb lists one entry per CDR3 protein and no DNA. There are around 470,000 distinct CDR3 sequences in the sample, with over 1.3% held by the top ten. Germline values: CDR1 LGHDT, CDR2 YNNKEL (reference sequence). CDR3 length: 14 amino acids. V usage is TRBV3-1 and J usage is TRBJ1-2; the D call from TCRdb, TRBD1, cannot be confirmed without DNA. Sequenced sample: blood T cells: a sorted CD56 or NKG2C T cell subset, CD4+ or CD8+ T cells, or bulk PBMC T cells (not recorded which). The source of this sequence is a woman between 45 and 60 years old in good health. CDR3 sequence: CASSHRGEGSGYTF. Based on the CDR3 plus reference TRBV3-1 and TRBJ1-2, the full variable domain is DTAVSQTPKYLVTQMGNDKSIKCEQNLGHDTMYWYKQDSKKFLKIMFSYNNKELIINETVPNRFSPKSPDKAHLNLHINSLELGDSAVYFCASSHRGEGSGYTFGSGTRLTVV.